What follows describes a single TCR beta chain. This clonotype came up a few times. Its antigen is currently not known. No base quality information exists; no much larger clone differs at one position. These data are taken from a study of T cells in Graves' hyperthyroidism and ophthalmopathy (dated by TCRdb to the late 2010s). Background on the whole study: Peripheral blood samples were taken at the time of initial diagnosis, prior to any treatment. A discovery cohort of around 100 patients, roughly 45 with Graves' ophthalmopathy and approximately 60 with stable Graves' hyperthyroidism, was used to find distinguishing TCR V-J signatures. Prospective prediction of ophthalmopathy was tested in an independent validation cohort of some 20 hyperthyroidism patients and 15 to 17 patients who later progressed to ophthalmopathy. The 90 to 100 discovery patients were randomly divided into training and test sets at a 7:3 ratio. In more than five Graves' hyperthyroidism patients, the study also compared T-cell repertoires from thyroid tissue with T-cell repertoires from blood. Following sampling, methimazole starting at 30 mg daily was given to hyperthyroidism patients, and high-dose intravenous methylprednisolone was given to ophthalmopathy patients. TCR Vbeta CDR3 sequencing of 135 peripheral blood samples (43 ophthalmopathy, some 75 hyperthyroidism and about 17 progressor patients) is reported in the paper.

Ophthalmopathy patients had moderately to severely active disease, Clinical Activity Score of at least 3, NOSPECS grade of at least 4, and duration under 3 months. Patients with uncontrolled infections, other autoimmune diseases, pregnancy or lactation were excluded. Diagnoses were established on the basis of clinical symptoms, serum thyroxine and TRAb, thyroid ultrasound, and orbital computed tomography. PBMCs were separated from about 10 ml of fresh peripheral blood using Ficoll-Paque density gradient centrifugation. Trizol reagent was used to extract total RNA, and RNA quality was then checked on an Agilent 2100 Bioanalyzer. From the cysteine up to the phenylalanine, the CDR3 has a length of 15 residues. CDR3 DNA only is kept here, 45 bases in frame from base 1. The germline ends are 11 bases apart after V is trimmed by 1 base and J by 1 base. The germline V gene specifies SGHDN as CDR1 and FVKESK as CDR2.

The full study reports these points: Ophthalmopathy was separated from stable hyperthyroidism by a 13 V-J signature model, with over 85% sensitivity and roughly 81% specificity obtained in cross-validation and 80%/75% obtained in testing. Most expanded thyroid clonotypes (frequency above 0.001) were also detected in blood, suggesting blood repertoires may reflect thyroid immune responses. No statistical method was used to fix the sample size in advance, and group allocation was not hidden from the investigators. In validation, progression to ophthalmopathy was predicted by the model with more than 65% sensitivity and nearly 75% specificity, a median of 6.5 months before onset.

The TCR beta CDR3 regions were amplified from RNA transcripts. A first-round RT-PCR of the TCR CDR3 used the HTBI primer set with the Qiagen OneStep RT-PCR kit. The libraries were constructed in a second round of multiplex PCR and then size-selected and purified. The libraries were sequenced on an Illumina HiSeq2000 using paired-end 100 bp reads. The authors' pipeline ran thus. Raw data were processed with SOAPnuke, discarding reads with adapters, uncalled bases, mean Phred below 15, or no exact constant-primer or identifier match. COPE v1.2.5 was used to merge the high-quality paired reads, and each unique nucleotide sequence was defined as a clonotype. Clonotypes were aligned to IMGT TRBV, TRBD and TRBJ reference segments using MiTCR v1.1. Analysis was restricted to V-J combinations with a frequency above 0.0001, which covered approximately 99% of repertoires. The TCS score was defined as the ratio of F50 (clonal expansion) to E x V (chaos), calculated using BLOSUM62-based TCRdist between CDR3 peptides within each V-J. Welch's t-statistics and random forest reduced around 550 V-J features to 10 to 15, which were used in a naive Bayes classifier (R e1071). The public reads were reprocessed in TCRdb via fastp at Q25 and MiXCR, keeping in-frame beta chains. Each CDR3 protein appears once, grouped with its most common genes and DNA. TCRdb's processing, not the study's, gives the V and J calls here. The sample table lists 490,000 or so distinct CDR3 sequences, around a fifth of them with a count of one. Approximately 49% of the sample belongs to the ten largest clones.

The clonotype was recovered from a woman aged 70-85 years with Graves' ophthalmopathy. The sequence joins TRBV14 to TRBJ2-7; the D gene cannot be resolved reliably. Sequencing was performed on blood. The CDR3 in this case is CASSQGRSISYEQYF. The sequence in DNA is TGTGCCAGCAGCCAAGGAAGAAGTATTTCCTACGAGCAGTACTTC. The CDR3, completed at both ends by the reference TRBV14 and TRBJ2-7 genes, gives the full variable domain EAGVTQFPSHSVIEKGQTVTLRCDPISGHDNLYWYRRVMGKEIKFLLHFVKESKQDESGMPNNRFLAERTGGTYSTLKVQPAELEDSGVYFCASSQGRSISYEQYFGPGTRLTVT.